The 9 T cell receptor beta chains below come from one sample, sequenced in a study of blood T cell repertoires in COVID-19. Assay: immunoSEQ multiplex PCR; the TCRdb copy retains only in-frame clones and omits some. The profile shows 120,000 or so clones, around 90% of them singletons. What was sequenced was peripheral blood. The receptor set was obtained from a woman in her forties or fifties with active or convalescent COVID-19.

This clone showed up just a few times. The V gene is TRBV4-2, the J gene TRBJ1-2, with D perhaps matching TRBD1 (5 bases). The germline V and J ends were trimmed by 3 bases and 8 bases, with 31 bases remaining between them. Germline CDR1 reads LGHNA; CDR2 reads YNFKEQ. This CDR3 contains 19 residues. This CDR3 reads CASSQSESGAGVPTWGYTF. CDR3 nucleotides: TGTGCCAGCAGCCAGAGCGAGTCCGGTGCGGGGGTCCCTACTTGGGGCTACACCTTC.

The chain joins TRBV28 to TRBJ1-5, with 9 positions matching TRBD1. The germline gives CDR1 MDHEN, CDR2 SYDVKM. This CDR3 region has 17 residues. Losses at the gene ends were 5 bases for V and 11 bases for J; bases not matched to a gene: 19. The CDR3 sequence is CASSPPTGGEKQSAQHF. The CDR3 DNA reads TGTGCCAGCAGTCCCCCGACAGGGGGAGAAAAGCAATCAGCCCAGCATTTT.

V and J are TRBV3-1 (or the pseudogene TRBV3-2) and TRBJ1-2, with D perhaps TRBD1 (5 bases). Germline V gene data show CDR1 as LGHDT and CDR2 as YNNKEL (reference sequence). The CDR3 covers 14 residues. Deletions cut 4 bases from V and 8 bases from J, with 17 bases between. CDR3 amino acids: CASSPGTPNSGYTF. The DNA for the CDR3 is TGTGCCAGCAGCCCCGGGACTCCCAACAGCGGCTACACCTTC.

This rearrangement joins TRBV11-2 to TRBJ2-7; D is undetermined. The V end lost 7 bases, the J end lost 3 bases, and 10 bases lay between the germline ends. The CDR3 contains 12 residues. In germline, CDR1 is SGHAT, CDR2 FQNNGV. CDR3 loop: CASTSKRYEQYF. Written as DNA, the CDR3 is TGTGCCAGCACCTCGAAGCGCTACGAGCAGTACTTC.

The rearrangement uses TRBV6-5 and TRBJ1-2, with TRBD1 identical over 8 bases. The V and J ends lost 8 bases and 4 bases, in that order; junction bases with no gene match: 6. Germline CDR1 MNHEY, CDR2 SVGAGI. The CDR3 has 13 amino acids. CDR3 bases: TGTGCCAGCGCGGACAGGGCGCTCTATGGCTACACCTTC. It yields the protein CASADRALYGYTF.

In its sample, this clone was seen once. The J gene is TRBJ1-6, the V gene TRBV28; no definite D call. The CDR3 totals 13 residues. V shed 6 bases and J shed 7 bases, with 10 bases lying between them. Germline V CDR1 and CDR2: MDHEN, SYDVKM. The CDR3 loop is CASRLLTNSPLHF. The CDR3 DNA sequence: TGTGCCAGCAGATTGCTGACAAATTCACCCCTCCACTTT.

This clone has more than one count but fewer than ten. The rearrangement joins TRBV28 to TRBJ2-3; the D gene is possibly TRBD1 (7 bases). V was cut by 11 bases and J by 0 bases, with 15 bases left in between. The germline V gene has CDR1 MDHEN and CDR2 SYDVKM. The CDR3 spans 14 residues. CDR3 sequence reads: CAAEGQKSTDTQYF. The CDR3, as DNA: TGTGCCGCGGAGGGACAGAAAAGCACAGATACGCAGTATTTT.

This chain links TRBV11-2 with TRBJ2-1; TRBD1 might be the D (6 bases). The CDR3 is made up of 12 amino acids. The germline V gene has CDR1 SGHAT and CDR2 FQNNGV. V shed 7 bases and J shed 9 bases, with 13 bases lying between them. CDR3 coding DNA: TGTGCCAGCACCCAGGGGTGGGGTGAGCAGTTCTTC. This encodes CASTQGWGEQFF.

The chain recombines TRBV4-2 with TRBJ1-4; TRBD1 might be the D (6 bases). Germline V gene sequence: CDR1 LGHNA, CDR2 YNFKEQ. V was clipped by 3 bases and J by 7 bases, with 15 bases between them. The CDR3 covers 15 residues. In nucleotides, the CDR3 is TGTGCCAGCAGCCAGTCTAAGGGGGGGAGTGAAAAACTGTTTTTT. Translating gives CASSQSKGGSEKLFF.